The clone carrying this T cell receptor (beta chain) has more than one count but fewer than ten. The antigen is undetermined. One entry per CDR3 protein, called by TCRdb with MiXCR from the RT-PCR reads. The sample shows hundreds of thousands of distinct CDR3 sequences, roughly 10% of them seen only once. This specimen belongs to a study of response to subunit inactivated influenza vaccine. V gave up 3 bases and J gave up 3 bases; unmatched junction bases: 5. Germline V gene sequence: CDR1 SGDLS, CDR2 YYNGEE. CDR3 length: 14 amino acids. Study-wide results and limits: The authors offered the suggestion that each seasonal influenza vaccination recruits few new T cells.

The gene calls are TRBV9 and TRBJ1-2; TRBD1 matches 7 bases. Sequenced material: PBMCs from blood, taken on the day of vaccination. The receptor comes from a man aged 50 to 60 who received an inactivated influenza vaccine. CDR3 residues: CASSAGQEDYGYTF. The CDR3 nucleotides read TGTGCCAGCAGCGCCGGACAGGAGGACTATGGCTACACCTTC.